This T cell receptor beta chain was recovered during a study of CD8+ T cells in alopecia areata. The germline CDR1 and CDR2 sequences are SQVTM and ANQGSEA. V was clipped by 5 bases and J by 2 bases, with 10 bases between them. This CDR3 spans 12 amino acids. The authors extracted RNA and reverse transcribed it into cDNA as the sequencing template. The protocol was immunoSEQ multiplex PCR, while the TCRdb copy is restricted to in-frame clones and leaves out a portion. The sample carries over 110,000 clones, 40% to 65% recorded once. The receptor's source is a human donor with alopecia areata. Source: CD4+ T cells sorted from blood, taken at week 0. The chain carries TRBV29-1 and TRBJ2-7; D might be TRBD1 (6 bases). CDR3 sequence reads: CSVKGEPYEQYF. In nucleotides, the CDR3 is TGCAGCGTTAAGGGGGAACCCTACGAGCAGTACTTC.